This entry features one TCR beta chain sequence. The source of the sample is a study of shared T cell receptors in the human thymus. Generated by immunoSEQ multiplex PCR, the TCRdb table keeps only in-frame clones and is missing some. The sample shows under 850,000 clones, roughly 90% of them seen only once. The CDR3 covers 18 residues. Germline CDR1 SGHNT, CDR2 YENEEA. V gave up 1 base and J gave up 1 base, with 16 bases separating them. This sample was also put to use in a study of human thymus T cells. That paper states: All donors were healthy Finnish infants who were undergoing corrective surgery to treat congenital heart defects. The thymus was resected at corrective cardiac surgery. Thymic and blood repertoires seemed to favor certain V and J genes. In unrelated individuals, thymic repertoires overlapped highly, according to related research.

This sequence joins TRBV11-3 and TRBJ2-2; a possible D gene is TRBD1 (5 bases). The sequencing input was thymocytes. This receptor was obtained from a boy under two years old with a congenital heart defect. The CDR3 sequence is CASSLAPWGGKNTGELFF. The CDR3 nucleotides read TGTGCCAGCAGCTTAGCCCCCTGGGGCGGAAAGAACACCGGGGAGCTGTTTTTT.